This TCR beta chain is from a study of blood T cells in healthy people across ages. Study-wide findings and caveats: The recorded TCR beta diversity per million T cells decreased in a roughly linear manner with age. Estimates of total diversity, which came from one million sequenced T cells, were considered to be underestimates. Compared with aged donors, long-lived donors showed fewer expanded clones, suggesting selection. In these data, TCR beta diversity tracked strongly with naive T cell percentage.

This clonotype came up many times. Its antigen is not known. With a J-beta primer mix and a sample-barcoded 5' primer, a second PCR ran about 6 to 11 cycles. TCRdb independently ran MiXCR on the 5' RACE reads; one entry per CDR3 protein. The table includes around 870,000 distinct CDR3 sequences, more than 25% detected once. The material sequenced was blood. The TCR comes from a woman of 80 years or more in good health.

Here the CDR3 reads CASSESDRWYEQYF. CDR3 nucleotides: TGTGCCAGCAGTGAATCCGACAGGTGGTACGAGCAGTACTTC. This chain joins TRBV25-1 and TRBJ2-7; a possible D gene is TRBD1 (6 bases). Germline V gene data show CDR1 as MGHDK and CDR2 as SYGVNS. The CDR3 contains 14 residues. With 1 base removed from V and 4 bases from J, the gap between germline ends came to 11 bases.